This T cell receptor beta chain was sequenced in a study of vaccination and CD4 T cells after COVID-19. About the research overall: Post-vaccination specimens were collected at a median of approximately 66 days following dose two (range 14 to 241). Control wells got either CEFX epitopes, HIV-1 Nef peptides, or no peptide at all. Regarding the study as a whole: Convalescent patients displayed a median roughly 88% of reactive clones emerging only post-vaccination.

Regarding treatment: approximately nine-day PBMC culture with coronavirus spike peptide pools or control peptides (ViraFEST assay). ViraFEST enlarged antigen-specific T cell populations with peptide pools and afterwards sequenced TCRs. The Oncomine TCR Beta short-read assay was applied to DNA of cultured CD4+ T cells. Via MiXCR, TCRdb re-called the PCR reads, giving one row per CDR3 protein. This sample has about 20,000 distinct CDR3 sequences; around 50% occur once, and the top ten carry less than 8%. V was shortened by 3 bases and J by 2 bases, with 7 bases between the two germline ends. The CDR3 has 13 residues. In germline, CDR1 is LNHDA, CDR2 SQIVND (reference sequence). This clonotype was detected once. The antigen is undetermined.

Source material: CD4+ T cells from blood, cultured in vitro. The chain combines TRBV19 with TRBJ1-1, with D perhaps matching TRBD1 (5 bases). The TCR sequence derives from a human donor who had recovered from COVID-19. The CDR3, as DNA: TGTGCCAGTAGTATGAGGGACAACACTGAAGCTTTCTTT. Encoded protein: CASSMRDNTEAFF.